This T cell receptor beta chain was found in a study of blood T cell repertoires in COVID-19. At the level of the study: Acute-phase and convalescent COVID-19 samples originated in the United States, Italy and Spain.

Source study methods: Amplification of reference gene primers provided the estimated nucleated cell counts. Profiling relied on immunoSEQ multiplex PCR, and the TCRdb table lists in-frame clones only, not all of them. V and J calls and clone size are those listed in that table; D and trimming were worked out from the DNA. The top ten hold 5.2% of the sample, which has roughly 48,000 clones, about 83% seen once. The CDR3 consists of 14 residues. Between the trimmed V and J ends, which lost 3 bases and 7 bases, there was a span of 14 bases. Germline lookup yields CDR1 SGHDT and CDR2 YYEEEE. The sequenced sample was peripheral blood. The J gene is TRBJ1-5, the V gene TRBV5-6, with D perhaps TRBD1 (5 bases). This clonotype originated in a human donor in a cohort sampled during active COVID-19. The CDR3 loop reads CASSSWGWKQPQHF. As DNA, the CDR3 is TGTGCCAGCAGCTCCTGGGGCTGGAAACAGCCCCAGCATTTT.